These 28 T cell receptor beta chains were sequenced from one sample in a study of tumor-infiltrating lymphocytes in primary liver carcinoma. TCR beta cDNA came from approximately 540 ng total RNA, primed with a constant-region primer. Libraries covering TCR beta were generated through three nested multiplex PCR rounds (using a slightly modified ARM-PCR). In the first two PCR rounds, TRBV1-TRBV30 forward primers were paired with a C-beta reverse primer, and each round lasted approximately 10 cycles. Via MiXCR, TCRdb re-called the multiplex PCR reads, giving one row per CDR3 protein. Of hundreds of thousands of distinct CDR3 sequences listed, almost 60% were seen once; the top ten hold around 15%. Out of unsorted whole blood came the blood RNA, and germline DNA was extracted as well. The sequenced sample consisted of peripheral blood. All receptors come from a young woman with primary liver carcinoma and hepatitis B virus infection.

This chain joins TRBV5-4 and TRBJ2-3; weak D call: TRBD1 (6 bases). Germline loops: CDR1 SGHNT, CDR2 YYREEE (reference sequence). CDR3 length: 21 amino acids. Between the trimmed V and J ends, which lost 2 bases and 2 bases, there was a span of 30 bases. CDR3 amino acids: CASSFLLMFSEGDSNTDTQYF. The CDR3 region has the DNA TGTGCCAGCAGCTTTCTCCTGATGTTTTCTGAGGGGGATTCTAACACAGATACGCAGTATTTT.

This rearrangement joins TRBV13 to TRBJ1-2; tentative D call: TRBD1 (5 bases). Trimming removed 0 bases at V and 5 bases at J, with 10 bases between. This CDR3 is 14 amino acids long. Germline CDR1 is PRHDT and CDR2 is FYEKMQ (reference sequence). The CDR3 nucleotides read TGTGCCAGCAGCTTAGGCCGGGGGGTGTATGGCTACACCTTC. Translation: CASSLGRGVYGYTF.

To note about this clonotype: The junction shows a germline mismatch at one end, possibly a read error. J is TRBJ2-1 and V is TRBV11-3; D not resolved. Per the germline V gene, CDR1 is SGHNT and CDR2 is YENEEA. The CDR3 spans 14 residues. As DNA, the CDR3 is TGTGCCAGCAGCTTAGTCCCCATTTCGAATGAGCAGTCCTTC. Translated, it gives CASSLVPISNEQSF.

This clonotype was picked up a small number of times. The chain carries TRBV6-1 and TRBJ1-2; 11 bases align to TRBD1. There are 15 residues in the CDR3. Germline CDR1 MNHNS, CDR2 SASEGT. J gave up 6 bases and V 2 bases, and 5 bases lay outside the gene matches. DNA for the CDR3: TGTGCCAGCAGTGAACGGGACAGGGGGTCGCATGGCTACACCTTC. Translated: CASSERDRGSHGYTF.

With regard to this clonotype: A much larger clone sits a single nucleotide away, making a read error possible. The chain carries TRBV6-1 and TRBJ1-5; TRBD1 is a possible D gene (6 bases). The germline gives CDR1 MNHNS, CDR2 SASEGT. This CDR3 contains 14 residues. The CDR3 region is CVSRYRDSNQPQHF. The CDR3, as DNA: TGTGTCAGCAGATACAGGGATAGCAATCAGCCCCAGCATTTT.

With regard to this clonotype: The final CDR3 position lacks the conserved phenylalanine or tryptophan, pointing to a likely read error. The chain combines TRBV11-3 with TRBJ2-1; perhaps TRBD1 as D (5 bases). The CDR3 spans 14 residues. Trimming took off 5 bases at V and 5 bases at J, with 13 bases between the two ends. Germline loops: CDR1 SGHNT, CDR2 YENEEA. In DNA form, the CDR3 reads TGTGCCAGCAGCCCGAGATGGGGCGACAATGAGCAGTTCTCC. Amino acids: CASSPRWGDNEQFS.

A few counts support this clonotype. This chain links TRBV21-1 with TRBJ2-2; the D segment call TRBD1 is taken from the table without a DNA check. TRBV21-1 is a pseudogene locus. The CDR3 has 16 residues. The CDR3 sequence is CASSLKTGQTTGELFF. The CDR3 DNA reads TGTGCCAGCAGCCTTAAGACGGGGCAGACAACCGGGGAGCTGTTTTTT.

V gene TRBV4-2 combines with J gene TRBJ2-1; perhaps TRBD2 as D (5 bases). Trimming removed 3 bases at V and 8 bases at J, with 14 bases between. The CDR3 extends over 14 amino acids. Germline assignment: CDR1 LGHNA and CDR2 YNFKEQ. Here the CDR3 DNA reads TGTGCCAGCAGCCAGACCCAACCCGGGGATGAGCAGTTCTTC. Its protein product is CASSQTQPGDEQFF.

The chain is built from TRBV5-6 and TRBJ2-7; D is possibly TRBD2 (6 bases). CDR3 length equals 13 residues. V dropped 3 bases and J dropped 8 bases, with 15 bases sitting between them. CDR1 and CDR2 (germline): SGHDT, YYEEEE. CDR3 in DNA: TGTGCCAGCAGCTCCGAAGGCGGGAACAAGCAGTACTTC. This codes for CASSSEGGNKQYF.

About this clonotype: One end of the junction does not line up with germline, which may come from a read error. V usage is TRBV6-2 or TRBV6-3 and J usage is TRBJ2-3; no firm D call. The CDR3 length is 13 residues. Germline V gene lookup returns CDR1 MNHEY and CDR2 SVGEGT. The CDR3 region is CAGSYSRSDTQYF. CDR3 bases: TGTGCCGGCAGTTACTCGAGGTCAGATACGCAGTATTTT.

Concerning this clonotype itself: It may be a read error: a sequence one base away is much more abundant. The chain uses TRBV12-5 and TRBJ2-1; weak D call: TRBD1 (5 bases). The CDR3 length is 13 residues. Germline CDR1 LGHNT, CDR2 FRNRAP. V was shortened by 5 bases and J by 12 bases, with 17 bases between the two germline ends. The CDR3 loop is CASGQGPGFGQFF. DNA for the CDR3: TGTGCTAGTGGTCAGGGCCCCGGGTTTGGGCAGTTCTTC. The whole variable domain, filled in from reference TRBV12-5 and TRBJ2-1, reads DARVTQTPRHKVTEMGQEVTMRCQPILGHNTVFWYRQTMMQGLELLAYFRNRAPLDDSGMPKDRFSAEMPDATLATLKIQPSEPRDSAVYFCASGQGPGFGQFFGPGTRLTVL.

With regard to this clonotype: A much more abundant neighbour one base away suggests this may be a read error. The chain joins TRBV7-9 to TRBJ2-3; D remains unclear. Germline-derived CDR1 and CDR2 are SEHNR and FQNEAQ (reference sequence). This CDR3 has 13 amino acids. V gave up 7 bases and J gave up 0 bases, with 8 bases separating them. This CDR3 is CASKEQSTDTQYF. The CDR3 nucleotides are TGTGCCAGCAAGGAACAGAGCACAGATACGCAGTATTTT.

In the case of this clonotype: One junction end does not reproduce the germline sequence, and a read error may be involved. CDR3 in amino acids: CANSRTGASAYNEQFF. The CDR3 DNA sequence: TGTGCCAACAGCCGGACCGGAGCTAGCGCATACAATGAGCAGTTCTTC. The chain combines TRBV5-4 with TRBJ2-1; TRBD2 is a possible D gene (6 bases). CDR1 is SGHNT, CDR2 YYREEE, per germline (reference sequence). CDR3 length: 16 residues.

To note about this clonotype: Since the CDR3 does not end with the conserved phenylalanine or tryptophan, this likely comes from a read error. The DNA is left out, because the CDR3 cannot be placed on it with certainty; the CDR3 is given as TCRdb lists it. V is TRBV11-2 and J is TRBJ2-2; the D segment call TRBD1 is taken from the table without a DNA check. The CDR3 spans 16 residues, counting both ends. Germline CDR1 reads SGHAT; CDR2 reads FQNNGV. The CDR3 region is CASSRGQGGDTGELLI.

For this clonotype: A much larger clone lies one base from this, so it may be a read error. V is TRBV4-1 and J is TRBJ2-3; tentatively, D is TRBD2 (6 bases). The germline V gene encodes CDR1 MGHRA and CDR2 YSYEKL. CDR3 length: 14 residues. Here the CDR3 reads CTSSFMGGKDTQYF. CDR3 nucleotide sequence: TGCACCAGCAGCTTCATGGGGGGAAAAGATACGCAGTATTTT.

V and J are TRBV11-2 and TRBJ2-7; 11 bases agree with TRBD2. The CDR3 totals 15 residues. The V segment lost 7 bases and the J segment 0 bases; nucleotides outside the gene matches: 5. From germline, CDR1 is SGHAT and CDR2 FQNNGV. The DNA of the CDR3 is TGTGCCAGCAACTCAACTAGCGGGAGCTCCTACGAGCAGTACTTC. Its protein is CASNSTSGSSYEQYF.

A note on this clonotype: A much more abundant neighbour one base away suggests this may be a read error. CDR3 sequence (DNA): TGCGCCAGCAGCCCCGGTGGAACAAGCTCCTACAGTGAGCAGTTCTTC. Amino acids: CASSPGGTSSYSEQFF. This chain connects TRBV4-1 to TRBJ2-1; D gene ambiguous. The CDR3 runs 16 residues. The germline V gene has CDR1 MGHRA and CDR2 YSYEKL.

This clonotype was seen once. A much larger clone lies one base from this, so it may be a read error. The chain is built from TRBV6-6 and TRBJ2-5, with 9 positions matching TRBD1. Germline assignment: CDR1 MNHNY and CDR2 SVGAGI (reference sequence). The CDR3 runs to 15 residues. This CDR3 is CATSYDGQGQETQYF. The CDR3, as DNA: TGTGCCACCAGTTACGATGGACAGGGGCAAGAGACCCAGTACTTC.

V and J are TRBV7-2 and TRBJ2-1; D ambiguous. There are 15 residues in the CDR3. Per the germline V gene, CDR1 is SGHTA and CDR2 is FQGNSA. Between the trimmed V and J ends, which lost 1 base and 11 bases, there was a span of 18 bases. This CDR3 reads CASSLGPQALDKQFF. CDR3 DNA sequence: TGTGCCAGCAGCTTAGGCCCTCAAGCACTGGATAAGCAGTTCTTC. The variable domain in full, completed from reference TRBV7-2 and TRBJ2-1, reads GAGVSQSPSNKVTEKGKDVELRCDPISGHTALYWYRQSLGQGLEFLIYFQGNSAPDKSGLPSDRFSAERTGGSVSTLTIQRTQQEDSAVYLCASSLGPQALDKQFFGPGTRLTVL.

Of note for this clonotype: As the CDR3 is not closed by the conserved phenylalanine or tryptophan, this likely results from a read error. This chain connects TRBV11-3 to TRBJ1-6; D unclear. V was trimmed by 6 bases and J by 7 bases, leaving 10 bases between them. The CDR3 has 13 amino acids. Germline V CDR1 and CDR2: SGHNT, YENEEA. The CDR3 DNA reads as TGTGCCAGCAGTCAGGTGAGGAATTCACCCCTCCACCTT. It yields the protein CASSQVRNSPLHL.

This clonotype has just a few counts. The V gene is TRBV7-9, the J gene TRBJ2-3, with D maybe TRBD1 (5 bases). This CDR3 region has 16 residues. With 7 bases removed from V and 4 bases from J, the gap between germline ends came to 21 bases. Germline CDR1 is SEHNR and CDR2 is FQNEAQ (reference sequence). The DNA for the CDR3 is TGTGCCAGCATCTTGCTCCAGGGCAGGGTAGCAGATACGCAGTATTTT. As protein: CASILLQGRVADTQYF.

In its sample, this clonotype was seen many times. This sequence joins TRBV12-3 or TRBV12-4 and TRBJ2-3, with TRBD1 as a possible D gene (7 bases). The CDR3 spans 15 residues. The germline V and J ends were trimmed by 3 bases and 6 bases, with 16 bases remaining between them. CDR3 residues: CASSLMEGAADTQYF. The CDR3 nucleotides read TGTGCCAGCAGTTTGATGGAGGGGGCGGCGGATACGCAGTATTTT.

Of note for this clonotype: In this CDR3 the conserved last residue, phenylalanine or tryptophan, is missing, so a read error is likely. The rearrangement joins TRBV11-2 to TRBJ2-1, with D perhaps TRBD2 (5 bases). CDR1 and CDR2 (germline): SGHAT, FQNNGV. V lost 6 bases to trimming and J lost 4 bases, with 10 bases between them. CDR3 size: 13 residues. In DNA form, the CDR3 reads TGTGCCAGCAGGGCTGGGGAGTACAATGAGCAGTTCTCC. Its translation: CASRAGEYNEQFS.

This chain joins TRBV6-5 and TRBJ2-3; 7 bases match TRBD2. The V segment lost 7 bases and the J segment 5 bases; nucleotides outside the gene matches: 15. This CDR3 is built from 16 residues. The germline V gene has CDR1 MNHEY and CDR2 SVGAGI. This chain's CDR3 is CASNYGPREGQDTQYF. CDR3 in DNA: TGTGCCAGCAATTATGGTCCAAGGGAGGGCCAAGATACGCAGTATTTT.

At least ten counts were recorded for this clonotype. The chain couples TRBV6-5 to TRBJ1-5; D perhaps matches TRBD1 (6 bases). Looked up from germline, CDR1 is MNHEY and CDR2 is SVGAGI. This CDR3 has 14 residues. Between the trimmed V and J ends, which lost 5 bases and 5 bases, there was a span of 13 bases. Here the CDR3 DNA reads TGTGCCAGCAGTCGGACAGACGCCTATCAGCCCCAGCATTTT. It is translated as CASSRTDAYQPQHF.

With regard to this clonotype: The junction does not match germline at one end; this may be a read error. The chain joins TRBV6-1 to TRBJ1-5; maybe TRBD1 (6 bases). This CDR3 has 15 amino acids. From germline, CDR1 is MNHNS and CDR2 SASEGT. For the CDR3, the DNA is TGTGCCAGCAGTGATTGGGGTGGGGGCGATCAGACCCAGCATTTT. Encoded protein: CASSDWGGGDQTQHF.

Ten or more counts support this clonotype. This chain joins TRBV29-1 and TRBJ1-2; weak D call: TRBD1 (6 bases). V was clipped by 5 bases and J by 8 bases, with 18 bases between them. CDR1 SQVTM and CDR2 ANQGSEA come from the germline V gene. The CDR3 sequence is 13 residues long. CDR3 nucleotide sequence: TGCAGCGTTTGGGGGACACAGATCCAAGGCTACACCTTC. Translating it yields CSVWGTQIQGYTF.

The chain links TRBV12-3 or TRBV12-4 to TRBJ2-1; weak D call: TRBD2 (6 bases). V lost 3 bases and J 12 bases, leaving 21 bases between the germline ends. The CDR3 has 15 amino acids. Written as DNA, the CDR3 is TGTGCCAGCAGTTTGGCAGGGTCCGTCGGGACTCGGCAGTTCTTC. Its protein product is CASSLAGSVGTRQFF.